One sample yielded the 26 T cell receptor beta chains listed below, sequenced in a study of blood T cell repertoires in COVID-19. The method was immunoSEQ multiplex PCR; TCRdb's version includes in-frame clones alone and lacks a portion of them. Among about 94,000 clones listed, 86% were seen once. The sequenced sample was peripheral blood. These TCRs come from a woman aged 60-75 years in a cohort sampled during active or convalescent COVID-19.

The chain joins TRBV28 to TRBJ2-2; the D is unclear. CDR3 length: 12 residues. V shed 6 bases and J shed 2 bases, with 4 bases lying between them. Germline lookup yields CDR1 MDHEN and CDR2 SYDVKM. CDR3 DNA sequence: TGTGCCAGCAGGACAAACACCGGGGAGCTGTTTTTT. This encodes CASRTNTGELFF.

The V call is TRBV9, the J call TRBJ1-3, with 9 bases matching TRBD1. There are 17 residues in the CDR3. CDR1 is SGDLS and CDR2 is YYNGEE in the germline V gene. The junction had 10 bases not matched to a gene; V was cut back by 4 bases and J by 2 bases. CDR3 DNA: TGTGCCAGCAGCCCTGGGACAGGGCGACAAGCTGGAAACACCATATATTTT. This sequence encodes CASSPGTGRQAGNTIYF.

The rearrangement links TRBV3-1 (or the pseudogene TRBV3-2) to TRBJ2-1; 8 bases line up with TRBD1. The CDR3 is 14 amino acids. With 7 bases clipped from V and 2 bases from J, the junction kept 4 bases outside the gene matches. Germline-derived CDR1 and CDR2 are LGHDT and YNNKEL (reference sequence). Written as DNA, the CDR3 is TGTGCCAGCACCCGGACAGGGACCTACAATGAGCAGTTCTTC. Amino acids: CASTRTGTYNEQFF.

This clone was recorded once. The V gene is TRBV7-2, the J gene TRBJ2-2; D might be TRBD2 (6 bases). The V end was cut by 2 bases, the J end by 7 bases, with 14 bases between. The CDR3 is 15 amino acids. Germline V CDR1 and CDR2: SGHTA, FQGNSA. The CDR3 region has the DNA TGTGCCAGCAGCTTATTGCGGGGCAGGATCGGGGAGCTGTTTTTT. Residues: CASSLLRGRIGELFF. Together with reference TRBV7-2 and TRBJ2-2, the CDR3 gives the full variable domain: GAGVSQSPSNKVTEKGKDVELRCDPISGHTALYWYRQSLGQGLEFLIYFQGNSAPDKSGLPSDRFSAERTGGSVSTLTIQRTQQEDSAVYLCASSLLRGRIGELFFGEGSRLTVL.

This clone showed up just once. The CDR3 region has the DNA TGTGCCATCAGCGCCGGGACTCCCCCGGATACGCAGTATTTT. Protein: CAISAGTPPDTQYF. This chain connects TRBV10-3 to TRBJ2-3, with D perhaps matching TRBD2 (6 bases). The CDR3 length is 14 residues. Germline CDR1 is ENHRY and CDR2 is SYGVKD. Deletions cut 6 bases from V and 6 bases from J, with 16 bases between.

The gene calls are TRBV11-2 and TRBJ2-3; 7 positions agree with TRBD2. The germline gives CDR1 SGHAT, CDR2 FQNNGV. The CDR3 sequence is 13 residues long. V lost 8 bases and J lost 2; bases outside the gene matches: 4. CDR3 sequence: CASAGDLTDTQYF. In DNA, the CDR3 is TGTGCCAGCGCGGGGGACCTCACAGATACGCAGTATTTT.

The chain links TRBV19 to TRBJ1-5; 10 nucleotides agree with TRBD1. The CDR3 totals 15 residues. The V gene's germline CDR1 is LNHDA and CDR2 SQIVND (reference sequence). Trimming cost V 3 bases and J 7 bases; bases outside gene matches: 6. This CDR3 reads CASSIEGQGRQPQHF. The DNA of the CDR3 is TGTGCCAGTAGTATCGAGGGACAGGGGAGGCAGCCCCAGCATTTT.

The chain uses TRBV6-5 and TRBJ2-7, with 11 bases that match TRBD1. After removal of 5 bases from V and 3 bases from J, the junction contained 6 bases not matched to a gene. CDR1 and CDR2 (germline): MNHEY, SVGAGI. This CDR3 region has 15 residues. The chain's CDR3 is CASSPDRGHNYEQYF. For the CDR3, the DNA is TGTGCCAGCAGTCCGGACAGGGGGCATAACTACGAGCAGTACTTC.

Comment on this clone: The junction shows a germline mismatch at one end, possibly a read error. This chain connects TRBV7-7 to TRBJ2-3; D is undetermined. Germline CDR1 is SSHAT and CDR2 is FNYEAQ (reference sequence). This CDR3 contains 19 residues. CDR3 bases: TGTGCTAGCAGCTTAGGGTCTAGTTCCTATGAGTCTGGCACAGATACGCAGTATTTT. Translated: CASSLGSSSYESGTDTQYF.

The rearrangement links TRBV4-1 to TRBJ1-1; D is unresolved. Trimming removed 3 bases from V and 1 base from J, with 9 bases in between. Germline V CDR1 and CDR2: MGHRA, YSYEKL. This CDR3 has 14 amino acids. The CDR3 region is CASSHPGGNTEAFF. CDR3 nucleotides: TGCGCCAGCAGCCATCCAGGAGGGAACACTGAAGCTTTCTTT.

This chain joins TRBV5-1 and TRBJ2-3, with 12 bases lining up with TRBD2. This CDR3 has 16 residues. With 1 base clipped from V and 3 bases from J, the junction kept 3 bases outside the gene matches. Germline CDR1 and CDR2: SGHRS and YFSETQ. The CDR3 spells CASSLPSGGGTDTQYF. The CDR3 DNA reads TGCGCCAGCAGCTTGCCTAGCGGGGGGGGGACAGATACGCAGTATTTT.

A word on this clone: An end of the junction does not agree with germline; a read error may underlie this. CDR3: CASTLPSRREQYF. In DNA form, the CDR3 reads TGTGCCAGCACCTTACCCTCTCGCAGGGAGCAGTACTTC. V and J are TRBV11-2 and TRBJ2-7; D gene ambiguous. The CDR3 consists of 13 residues. Germline CDR1 and CDR2: SGHAT and FQNNGV.

The chain has TRBV5-6 and TRBJ2-7; TRBD1 matches at 7 bases. J was trimmed by 7 bases and V by 4 bases; bases with no gene match: 20. There are 17 residues in the CDR3. Germline CDR1 SGHDT, CDR2 YYEEEE. The CDR3 nucleotides are TGTGCCAGCAGCGCCCTCTCTCCTACAAGGGGGCAAAGGGAGCAGTACTTC. This codes for CASSALSPTRGQREQYF.

The rearrangement uses TRBV21-1 and TRBJ1-2; the table's D call, TRBD1, was not checked against the DNA. TRBV21-1 corresponds to a pseudogene. CDR3 length equals 17 residues. Written as DNA, the CDR3 is TGTGCCAGCAGCAAAGAATTGGGGCGCCCCACCAGCTATGGCTACACCTTC. Its protein product is CASSKELGRPTSYGYTF.

The V call is TRBV7-3, the J call TRBJ2-1, with 10 bases lining up with TRBD2. Germline V gene sequence: CDR1 SGHTA, CDR2 FQGTGA. CDR3 length: 15 amino acids. The junction had 5 bases not matched to a gene; V was cut back by 5 bases and J by 4 bases. The chain's CDR3 is CASSTSGATYNEQFF. The CDR3 region has the DNA TGTGCCAGCAGCACTAGCGGGGCGACTTACAATGAGCAGTTCTTC.

The rearrangement joins TRBV4-1 to TRBJ1-2; tentative D call: TRBD1 (6 bases). This CDR3 has 16 residues. Trimming took 4 bases from V and 8 from J, leaving 23 bases between them. The germline gives CDR1 MGHRA, CDR2 YSYEKL. The CDR3 protein is CASSLNRAGDLRGYTF. CDR3 bases: TGCGCCAGCAGCCTCAACAGGGCTGGGGACCTCAGGGGCTACACCTTC.

V and J are TRBV12-5 and TRBJ2-3; maybe TRBD1 (5 bases). Trimming stripped 1 base from V and 2 bases from J, with 10 bases between. The CDR3 runs 15 residues. Germline V gene data show CDR1 as LGHNT and CDR2 as FRNRAP. CDR3: CASGLADRFTDTQYF. In DNA, the CDR3 is TGTGCTAGTGGTTTGGCTGACAGATTCACAGATACGCAGTATTTT.

This sequence joins TRBV12-3 or TRBV12-4 and TRBJ1-2, with a tentative D call TRBD1 (6 bases). V lost 1 base to trimming and J lost 8 bases, with 11 bases between them. The CDR3 covers 13 residues. The DNA of the CDR3 is TGTGCCAGCAGTTTAGGGGGGCAACGGGGCTACACCTTC. It yields the protein CASSLGGQRGYTF.

V and J are TRBV29-1 and TRBJ1-5, with D possibly TRBD1 on 5 matching bases. V lost 4 bases to trimming and J lost 9 bases, with 13 bases between them. Germline V CDR1 and CDR2: SQVTM, ANQGSEA. The CDR3 covers 12 residues. DNA of the CDR3: TGCAGCGTTGGGGGTGCCGGGGGGCCCCAGCATTTT. Translating gives CSVGGAGGPQHF.

The chain is built from TRBV19 and TRBJ2-7; the match to TRBD2 covers 11 bases. Per the germline V gene, CDR1 is LNHDA and CDR2 is SQIVND (reference sequence). The CDR3 length is 15 residues. V lost 4 bases, J lost 2 bases, and 4 bases stayed unmatched. CDR3 sequence reads: CASSNIAGGPYEQYF. The CDR3 region has the DNA TGTGCCAGTAGTAACATAGCGGGAGGGCCCTACGAGCAGTACTTC.

V gene TRBV6-1 combines with J gene TRBJ1-5, with 8 bases that match TRBD1. Germline CDR1 is MNHNS and CDR2 is SASEGT. After removal of 2 bases from V and 6 bases from J, the junction contained 3 bases not matched to a gene. The CDR3 is made up of 14 amino acids. This chain's CDR3 is CASSETGGSQPQHF. The CDR3 DNA is TGTGCCAGCAGTGAAACAGGGGGAAGTCAGCCCCAGCATTTT.

The chain's CDR3 is CASSPTRTLWYEQYF. As DNA, the CDR3 is TGTGCCAGCAGCCCAACCAGGACTTTATGGTACGAGCAGTACTTC. J is TRBJ2-7 and V is TRBV7-9; possible D gene TRBD2, 5 bases. V was pared by 5 bases and J by 4 bases, with 18 bases between. Germline V gives CDR1 SEHNR, CDR2 FQNEAQ (reference sequence). There are 15 residues in the CDR3.

This clone came up once. The rearrangement joins TRBV11-2 to TRBJ2-1; 11 positions match TRBD2. This CDR3 has 15 residues. Germline V gene sequence: CDR1 SGHAT, CDR2 FQNNGV. V lost 5 bases to trimming and J lost 3 bases; unmatched junction nucleotides: 3. The CDR3 here is CASSPGLAGYNEQFF. CDR3 DNA sequence: TGTGCCAGCAGCCCAGGACTAGCGGGCTACAATGAGCAGTTCTTC.

V gene TRBV7-2 combines with J gene TRBJ2-3, with D perhaps matching TRBD2 (5 bases). Germline V gene lookup returns CDR1 SGHTA and CDR2 FQGNSA. The CDR3 extends over 15 amino acids. V was pared by 6 bases and J by 2 bases, with 15 bases between. CDR3: CASRSIGENTDTQYF. Written as DNA, the CDR3 is TGTGCCAGCAGGTCGATCGGGGAGAACACAGATACGCAGTATTTT.

CDR3 sequence (DNA): TGTGCCAGCAGCGTAGCGGGGAGTGACTACGAGCAGTACTTC. Translation: CASSVAGSDYEQYF. This chain joins TRBV9 and TRBJ2-7; weak D call: TRBD2 (5 bases). Trimming removed 0 bases at V and 3 bases at J, with 10 bases between. The CDR3 totals 14 residues. Germline lookup yields CDR1 SGDLS and CDR2 YYNGEE.

The genes are TRBV19 and TRBJ1-4; 7 nucleotides line up with TRBD1. The CDR3 runs 15 residues. Germline loops: CDR1 LNHDA, CDR2 SQIVND (reference sequence). The trim removed 5 bases at V and 5 bases at J, leaving 8 bases unmatched. DNA of the CDR3: TGTGCCAGTAGTGTCCAGGGGGAGGTGAATGAAAAACTGTTTTTT. The encoded protein is CASSVQGEVNEKLFF.